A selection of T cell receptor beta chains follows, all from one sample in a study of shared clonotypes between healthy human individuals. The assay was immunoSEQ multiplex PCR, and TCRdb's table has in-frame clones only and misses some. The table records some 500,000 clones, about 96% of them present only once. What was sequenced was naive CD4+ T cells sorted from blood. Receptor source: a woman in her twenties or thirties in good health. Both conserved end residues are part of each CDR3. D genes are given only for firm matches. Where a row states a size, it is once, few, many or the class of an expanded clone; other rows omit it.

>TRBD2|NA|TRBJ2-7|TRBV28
CASMIAGGPIVEQYF
TGTGCCAGCATGATAGCGGGAGGGCCTATAGTCGAGCAGTACTTC
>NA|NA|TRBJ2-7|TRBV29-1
CSVEVSRQSYEQYF
TGCAGCGTTGAAGTTTCGCGACAGAGTTACGAGCAGTACTTC
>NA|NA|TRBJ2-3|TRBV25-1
CAPSSRQNSSTDTQYF
TGTGCCCCCTCATCACGACAGAACTCTAGCACAGATACGCAGTATTTT
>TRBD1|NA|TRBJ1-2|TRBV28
CATTYRRQGPGYTF
TGTGCCACCACCTACAGGCGACAGGGGCCCGGCTACACCTTC
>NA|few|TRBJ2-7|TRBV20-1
CSAPTVYEQYF
TGCAGTGCACCCACCGTCTACGAGCAGTACTTC
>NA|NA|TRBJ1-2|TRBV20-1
CSARDVAEPTF
TGCAGTGCTAGAGATGTGGCCGAGCCCACCTTC
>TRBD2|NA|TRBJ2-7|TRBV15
CATSRGGRSGTSGGRVQYF
TGTGCCACCAGCAGAGGGGGCCGTTCCGGGACTAGCGGCGGCAGGGTGCAGTACTTC
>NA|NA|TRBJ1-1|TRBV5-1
CASSSYLNTEAFF
TGCGCCAGCAGCTCGTACTTGAACACTGAAGCTTTCTTT
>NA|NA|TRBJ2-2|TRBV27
CASSLYRGGELFF
TGTGCCAGCAGTTTATACCGGGGCGGGGAGCTGTTTTTT
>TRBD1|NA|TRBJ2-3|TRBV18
CASSPDRGVGNTQYF
TGTGCCAGCTCACCGGACAGGGGTGTAGGGAATACGCAGTATTTT